Sequencing of this T cell receptor (beta chain) was carried out in a study of molecular identifiers for immune sequencing clone quantification. TCRdb processed the PCR reads anew with MiXCR; each CDR3 protein has one entry. The sample has about 500,000 distinct CDR3 sequences, over 20% seen once; the top ten hold around 0.84%. This clonotype was detected a few times. The CDR3 consists of 14 residues. J was trimmed by 3 bases and V by 3 bases; bases with no gene match: 5. Germline CDR1 reads MNHEY; CDR2 reads SMNVEV (reference sequence). This receptor was obtained from a human donor in good health. Some libraries in this study had Jurkat cell RNA spiked in. This sequence joins TRBV27 and TRBJ2-7, with 7 bases that match TRBD1. The source material was naive CD8+ T cells from blood, with Jurkat cell RNA spiked in. Subset of the sample: FACS-sorted CD8+CD4-CCR7+CD45RA+ naive T cells. CDR3 nucleotides: TGTGCCAGCAGTTTCTACAGGGGTCACTACGAGCAGTACTTC. Amino acids: CASSFYRGHYEQYF.